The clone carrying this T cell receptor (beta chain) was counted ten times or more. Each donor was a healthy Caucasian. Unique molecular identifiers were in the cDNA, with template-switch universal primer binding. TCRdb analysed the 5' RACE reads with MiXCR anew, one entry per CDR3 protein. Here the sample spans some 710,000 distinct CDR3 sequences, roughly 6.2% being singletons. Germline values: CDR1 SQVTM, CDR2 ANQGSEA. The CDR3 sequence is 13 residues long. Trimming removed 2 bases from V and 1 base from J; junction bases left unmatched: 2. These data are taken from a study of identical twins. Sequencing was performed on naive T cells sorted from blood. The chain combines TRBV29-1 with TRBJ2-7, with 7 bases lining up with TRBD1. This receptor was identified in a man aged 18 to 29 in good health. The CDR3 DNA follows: TGCAGCGTTGAACAGGGGGAGTCCTACGAGCAGTACTTC. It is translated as CSVEQGESYEQYF.